Each of the 27 T cell receptor beta chains below was sequenced from the same sample in a study of blood T cell repertoires in COVID-19. Some clones are missing from TCRdb's copy, which holds only in-frame ones; the method was immunoSEQ multiplex PCR. The table includes 200,000 or so clones, roughly nine tenths detected once. Sequences were obtained from peripheral blood. These receptors were collected from a man between 65 and 80 years old with active or convalescent COVID-19.

This chain links TRBV13 with TRBJ2-7; 12 nucleotides line up with TRBD2. This CDR3 has 15 amino acids. V shed 5 bases and J 3 bases; nucleotides not matched to a gene: 5. Germline values: CDR1 PRHDT, CDR2 FYEKMQ (reference sequence). CDR3: CASSPGLAGYYEQYF. As DNA, the CDR3 is TGTGCCAGCAGCCCGGGACTAGCGGGTTACTACGAGCAGTACTTC.

The chain has TRBV2 and TRBJ1-3, with D possibly matching TRBD1 (5 bases). Per germline, CDR1 SNHLY and CDR2 FYNNEI. The V gene lost 6 bases and the J gene lost 2 bases, with 11 bases spanning the gap. This CDR3 has 14 residues. The CDR3 loop is CASSRSGAGNTIYF. Written as DNA, the CDR3 is TGTGCCAGCAGCCGTTCGGGGGCTGGAAACACCATATATTTT.

This rearrangement joins TRBV6-6 to TRBJ2-1; 9 nucleotides align to TRBD2. The germline gives CDR1 MNHNY, CDR2 SVGAGI (reference sequence). Germline trimming cut 0 bases from V and 7 bases from J; bases unmatched to any gene: 4. The CDR3 spans 15 residues. The CDR3 DNA is TGTGCCAGCAGTTACTCAGGCGGGGGGGCAAATGAGCAGTTCTTC. Residues: CASSYSGGGANEQFF.

The rearrangement uses TRBV28 and TRBJ2-4, with TRBD1 identical over 7 bases. V shed 6 bases and J 0 bases; nucleotides not matched to a gene: 17. CDR1 is MDHEN and CDR2 is SYDVKM in the germline V gene. This CDR3 comprises 19 residues. In DNA form, the CDR3 reads TGTGCCAGCAGACGTCAACAGGGGTCCCTTAACCTAGCCAAAAACATTCAGTACTTC. The encoded protein is CASRRQQGSLNLAKNIQYF. The full variable domain, with the rest looked up from reference TRBV28 and TRBJ2-4, is DVKVTQSSRYLVKRTGEKVFLECVQDMDHENMFWYRQDPGLGLRLIYFSYDVKMKEKGDIPEGYSVSREKKERFSLILESASTNQTSMYLCASRRQQGSLNLAKNIQYFGAGTRLSVL.

The rearrangement uses TRBV5-1 and TRBJ2-3; 10 nucleotides line up with TRBD1. This CDR3 has 15 residues. The V segment lost 10 bases and the J segment 4 bases; nucleotides outside the gene matches: 12. Germline loops: CDR1 SGHRS, CDR2 YFSETQ. The CDR3 bases are TGCGCCTCATACTCCGGGACAGGGGTGGCAGATACGCAGTATTTT. Protein sequence: CASYSGTGVADTQYF.

The chain links TRBV6-2 or TRBV6-3 to TRBJ2-7; 8 nucleotides match TRBD2. J gave up 0 bases and V 0 bases, and 10 bases lay outside the gene matches. The germline V gene has CDR1 MNHEY and CDR2 SVGEGT. The CDR3 runs to 18 residues. In DNA, the CDR3 is TGTGCCAGCAGTTACTCGAGTATTCGCGGGGGGCACTCCTACGAGCAGTACTTC. It translates to CASSYSSIRGGHSYEQYF.

As for this clone: One end of the junction does not line up with germline, which may come from a read error. This chain uses TRBV28 with TRBJ1-2; D is ambiguous. Germline CDR1 and CDR2: MDHEN and SYDVKM. There are 13 residues in the CDR3. The CDR3 region is CASSLWPNYGCTF. The CDR3 DNA reads as TGTGCCAGCAGTTTATGGCCTAACTATGGCTGCACCTTC.

The chain couples TRBV6-1 to TRBJ2-7; 10 nucleotides align to TRBD1. Germline lookup yields CDR1 MNHNS and CDR2 SASEGT. V lost 2 bases and J lost 5; bases outside the gene matches: 12. The CDR3 loop spans 17 amino acids. The CDR3 is CASSELFEGQGYDEQYF. The CDR3 DNA follows: TGTGCCAGCAGTGAATTATTTGAGGGACAGGGGTATGACGAGCAGTACTTC.

J is TRBJ2-7 and V is TRBV9; D is possibly TRBD2 (5 bases). V was shortened by 0 bases and J by 6 bases, with 13 bases between the two germline ends. CDR1 SGDLS and CDR2 YYNGEE come from the germline V gene. This CDR3 is 14 amino acids long. The CDR3 DNA reads TGTGCCAGCAGCGTAGGGGGATGGGAGAGCGAGCAGTACTTC. It translates to CASSVGGWESEQYF.

The V and J genes are TRBV27 and TRBJ2-5; 11 bases fit TRBD2. Losses at the gene ends were 0 bases for V and 9 bases for J; bases not matched to a gene: 21. In germline, CDR1 is MNHEY, CDR2 SMNVEV (reference sequence). This CDR3 is 20 amino acids long. The CDR3 region is CASSLSGSLAGGLSQISQYF. The CDR3 DNA follows: TGTGCCAGCAGTTTATCGGGGTCGCTAGCGGGGGGCCTGAGTCAGATCTCCCAGTACTTC.

In this sample, this clone turned up once. CDR3 DNA: TGTGCCAGCAGTAGGACTAGCGGGGGCAATGAGCAGTTCTTC. It yields the protein CASSRTSGGNEQFF. The chain employs TRBV6-2 or TRBV6-3 and TRBJ2-1; 13 bases fit TRBD2. J lost 6 bases, V lost 5 bases, and 1 base had no gene match. CDR3 length equals 14 residues. Germline V gene data show CDR1 as MNHEY and CDR2 as SVGEGT.

The V call is TRBV24-1, the J call TRBJ2-1; TRBD1 agrees at 7 bases. V was pared by 3 bases and J by 2 bases, with 6 bases of the junction left unmatched. This CDR3 is 16 amino acids long. Germline V gives CDR1 KGHDR, CDR2 SFDVKD. CDR3 region: CATSDTDRAPYNEQFF. CDR3 sequence (DNA): TGTGCCACCAGTGATACAGACAGGGCACCCTACAATGAGCAGTTCTTC.

V and J are TRBV7-8 and TRBJ1-6, with a tentative D call TRBD1 (6 bases). V was trimmed by 2 bases and J by 3 bases, leaving 11 bases between them. Looked up from germline, CDR1 is SGHVS and CDR2 is FQNEAQ. The CDR3 length is 16 residues. The CDR3 region has the DNA TGTGCCAGCAGCTTACTCTTAGGGGGCTATAATTCACCCCTCCACTTT. This translates into CASSLLLGGYNSPLHF.

This chain uses TRBV11-3 with TRBJ2-4; 7 nucleotides line up with TRBD1. The CDR3 is 17 amino acids. Trimming cost V 5 bases and J 4 bases; bases outside gene matches: 14. Per the germline V gene, CDR1 is SGHNT and CDR2 is YENEEA. The DNA for the CDR3 is TGTGCCAGCAGCCAAATGAGGTTAGGGACAGCTAAAAACATTCAGTACTTC. Translation gives CASSQMRLGTAKNIQYF.

The chain is built from TRBV2 and TRBJ2-3; D may be TRBD2 (6 bases). Germline CDR1 reads SNHLY; CDR2 reads FYNNEI. V was shortened by 6 bases and J by 6 bases, with 13 bases between the two germline ends. The CDR3 loop spans 13 amino acids. The CDR3 sequence is CASRPHAGDTQYF. DNA of the CDR3: TGTGCCAGCAGACCTCACGCGGGGGATACGCAGTATTTT.

The J gene is TRBJ2-3, the V gene TRBV10-1; D is uncertain. Trimming stripped 3 bases from V and 2 bases from J, with 12 bases between. The CDR3 is 15 amino acids. Germline V gives CDR1 WNHNN, CDR2 SYGVQD (reference sequence). The CDR3 sequence is CASSDPKINTDTQYF. The CDR3 DNA sequence: TGCGCCAGCAGTGATCCTAAGATTAACACAGATACGCAGTATTTT.

The chain carries TRBV5-4 and TRBJ2-7; a possible D gene is TRBD2 (5 bases). Germline V gene lookup returns CDR1 SGHNT and CDR2 YYREEE (reference sequence). The CDR3 consists of 12 residues. V lost 2 bases and J lost 5, with 8 bases in between. CDR3 sequence: CASSFGVNEQYF. CDR3 in DNA: TGTGCCAGCAGCTTCGGGGTAAACGAGCAGTACTTC.

V gene TRBV6-2 or TRBV6-3 combines with J gene TRBJ1-5; tentatively, D is TRBD1 (5 bases). This CDR3 has 13 residues. CDR1 is MNHEY and CDR2 is SVGEGT in the germline V gene. V was pared by 4 bases and J by 5 bases, with 9 bases between. The CDR3 DNA is TGTGCCAGCAGTTCCAGGGTGTATCAGCCCCAGCATTTT. Amino acid sequence: CASSSRVYQPQHF.

The V gene is TRBV11-2, the J gene TRBJ1-5, with D possibly TRBD1 on 6 matching bases. The CDR3 sequence is 16 residues long. In germline, CDR1 is SGHAT, CDR2 FQNNGV. V was cut by 5 bases and J by 0 bases, with 14 bases left in between. The CDR3 sequence: CASSPKDRYSNQPQHF. CDR3 bases: TGTGCCAGCAGCCCCAAGGACAGATATAGCAATCAGCCCCAGCATTTT. Together with reference TRBV11-2 and TRBJ1-5, the CDR3 gives the full variable domain: EAGVAQSPRYKIIEKRQSVAFWCNPISGHATLYWYQQILGQGPKLLIQFQNNGVVDDSQLPKDRFSAERLKGVDSTLKIQPAKLEDSAVYLCASSPKDRYSNQPQHFGDGTRLSIL.

This chain links TRBV28 with TRBJ1-2, with D possibly TRBD1 on 5 matching bases. The ends were cut back, 6 bases at V and 3 bases at J, with 20 bases in the middle. The germline V gene encodes CDR1 MDHEN and CDR2 SYDVKM. The CDR3 loop spans 16 amino acids. The CDR3 region is CASSSLGGVRDYGYTF. The CDR3 nucleotides read TGTGCCAGCAGCAGTCTTGGGGGGGTTAGGGACTATGGCTACACCTTC.

The chain uses TRBV6-5 and TRBJ2-1; D is unresolved. V gave up 4 bases and J gave up 0 bases, with 13 bases separating them. Per germline, CDR1 MNHEY and CDR2 SVGAGI. This CDR3 is built from 16 residues. For the CDR3, the DNA is TGTGCCAGCAGTTTGTACGCCCTAAGCTCCTACAATGAGCAGTTCTTC. It is translated as CASSLYALSSYNEQFF.

V is TRBV28 and J is TRBJ1-2, with D perhaps TRBD1 (5 bases). Per germline, CDR1 MDHEN and CDR2 SYDVKM. The CDR3 sequence is 18 residues long. V was clipped by 6 bases and J by 0 bases, with 23 bases between them. The CDR3 loop is CASRRTFLGPTANYGYTF. The CDR3 region has the DNA TGTGCCAGCAGGAGGACATTCTTAGGCCCCACGGCTAACTATGGCTACACCTTC.

The V call is TRBV18, the J call TRBJ1-3; D is uncertain. Deletions cut 3 bases from V and 0 bases from J, with 9 bases between. Germline CDR1 and CDR2: KGHSH and LQKENI. This CDR3 contains 15 residues. The DNA for the CDR3 is TGTGCCAGCTCACCCGGTTCAGGCTCTGGAAACACCATATATTTT. Protein: CASSPGSGSGNTIYF.

The chain recombines TRBV11-2 with TRBJ1-4; possible D gene TRBD1, 6 bases. Germline CDR1 reads SGHAT; CDR2 reads FQNNGV. Trimming pared 2 bases from V and 4 bases from J, leaving 11 bases between. This CDR3 is built from 15 residues. The CDR3 coding sequence is TGTGCCAGCAGCTTATCAACAGGGTTTAATGAAAAACTGTTTTTT. It yields the protein CASSLSTGFNEKLFF.

The chain links TRBV28 to TRBJ2-7; possible D gene TRBD1, 6 bases. Germline V gene lookup returns CDR1 MDHEN and CDR2 SYDVKM. Trimming stripped 6 bases from V and 6 bases from J, with 15 bases between. This CDR3 has 13 amino acids. DNA of the CDR3: TGTGCCAGCAGCAGATCAACAGGGAGCGAGCAGTACTTC. The encoded protein is CASSRSTGSEQYF.

The chain employs TRBV3-1 (or the pseudogene TRBV3-2) and TRBJ2-1; TRBD2 matches 10 bases. The CDR3 is 17 residues long. Germline V gives CDR1 LGHDT, CDR2 YNNKEL (reference sequence). The V gene end was trimmed by 6 bases and the J gene end by 3 bases; junction bases not matched to a gene: 11. The CDR3 protein is CASSLAGGMIGYNEQFF. CDR3 nucleotides: TGTGCCAGCAGTTTAGCGGGGGGCATGATTGGCTACAATGAGCAGTTCTTC.

The chain joins TRBV5-1 to TRBJ1-4, with D perhaps matching TRBD1 (6 bases). This CDR3 has 13 amino acids. CDR1 and CDR2 (germline): SGHRS, YFSETQ. With 3 bases removed from V and 5 bases from J, the gap between germline ends came to 8 bases. In DNA form, the CDR3 reads TGCGCCAGCAGCTGGACAGTCAATGAAAAACTGTTTTTT. It specifies CASSWTVNEKLFF.